Listed here are 32 T cell receptor beta chains from one sample, sequenced in a study of T cell clones after liver transplantation (dated by TCRdb to about 2019). The method behind the library was the immunoSEQ multiplex PCR assay. TCRdb re-hosts the immuneACCESS table, in-frame sequences only. Its copies lack some clones; in the studies checked, an unresolved V gene accounts for under half of them, and the cause for the rest is not known. This sample is represented by tens of thousands of clones; roughly nine tenths of them were singletons. About 2.5% of the sample is in the top ten clones. This specimen's time point label, per the study, means: pre-transplant. This specimen was CD4+ T cells from blood, taken before liver transplant. The receptors were gathered from a human donor who received a liver transplant.

The chain uses TRBV4-1 and TRBJ2-7; D is unresolved. V dropped 0 bases and J dropped 0 bases, with 15 bases sitting between them. The CDR3 has 17 residues. Germline-derived CDR1 and CDR2 are MGHRA and YSYEKL. CDR3 nucleotides: TGCGCCAGCAGCCAAGATAGGACCGCAGCCCTCTCCTACGAGCAGTACTTC. It specifies CASSQDRTAALSYEQYF.

The chain carries TRBV20-1 and TRBJ2-1, with unresolved D. The CDR3 loop spans 11 amino acids. Germline CDR1 reads DFQATT; CDR2 reads SNEGSKA (reference sequence). V was clipped by 2 bases and J by 8 bases, with 7 bases between them. In DNA form, the CDR3 reads TGCAGTGCTAGAACTGGGTATGAGCAGTTCTTC. As protein: CSARTGYEQFF.

The chain recombines TRBV27 with TRBJ2-3, with 7 bases that match TRBD1. J gave up 4 bases and V 5 bases, and 15 bases lay outside the gene matches. CDR1 MNHEY and CDR2 SMNVEV come from the germline V gene (reference sequence). CDR3 size: 17 residues. This chain's CDR3 is CASSRQGGPGLPDTQYF. The CDR3 nucleotides are TGTGCCAGCAGTCGACAGGGCGGCCCCGGATTGCCAGATACGCAGTATTTT.

There are a few counts of this clone. This chain joins TRBV4-3 and TRBJ2-1; D gene unclear. Germline V lookup: CDR1 LGHNA, CDR2 YSLEER. The CDR3 runs 15 residues. V was shortened by 2 bases and J by 0 bases, with 8 bases between the two germline ends. CDR3 DNA sequence: TGCGCCAGCAGCCAACAGACGAGCTCCTACAATGAGCAGTTCTTC. Its translation: CASSQQTSSYNEQFF.

The chain employs TRBV11-3 and TRBJ1-1; no clear D gene. Germline V CDR1 and CDR2: SGHNT, YENEEA. The germline V and J ends were trimmed by 5 bases and 6 bases, with 13 bases remaining between them. This CDR3 spans 13 amino acids. This CDR3 is CASSLGIGPEAFF. The CDR3 coding sequence is TGTGCCAGCAGCCTAGGAATAGGGCCTGAAGCTTTCTTT.

This sequence joins TRBV11-1 and TRBJ2-5, with unresolved D. The V gene's germline CDR1 is SGHAT and CDR2 FQDESV (reference sequence). This CDR3 has 11 amino acids. V lost 5 bases, J lost 5 bases, and 6 bases lay in between. For the CDR3, the DNA is TGTGCCAGCAGCGGTTCGGAGACCCAGTACTTC. Protein sequence: CASSGSETQYF.

The rearrangement joins TRBV28 to TRBJ2-6; maybe TRBD2 (5 bases). V lost 5 bases, J lost 3 bases, and 14 bases lay in between. This CDR3 is 16 amino acids long. Per germline, CDR1 MDHEN and CDR2 SYDVKM. The CDR3 here is CASSTPAGLGANVLTF. The CDR3 DNA sequence: TGTGCCAGCAGTACCCCGGCGGGTCTTGGGGCCAACGTCCTGACTTTC.

V is TRBV7-2 and J is TRBJ1-2; TRBD1 might be the D (5 bases). The CDR3 has 14 residues. Germline V gene data show CDR1 as SGHTA and CDR2 as FQGNSA. Trimming shortened V by 1 base and J by 4 bases, and 10 bases separated the two germline ends. The CDR3 DNA reads as TGTGCCAGCAGCTTAGGCGGGGGGGGCTATGGCTACACCTTC. Translation: CASSLGGGGYGYTF. The whole variable domain, remainder taken from reference TRBV7-2 and TRBJ1-2, is GAGVSQSPSNKVTEKGKDVELRCDPISGHTALYWYRQSLGQGLEFLIYFQGNSAPDKSGLPSDRFSAERTGGSVSTLTIQRTQQEDSAVYLCASSLGGGGYGYTFGSGTRLTVV.

The rearrangement joins TRBV19 to TRBJ1-2; a possible D gene is TRBD1 (5 bases). Germline V gene data show CDR1 as LNHDA and CDR2 as SQIVND (reference sequence). V was clipped by 7 bases and J by 8 bases, with 17 bases between them. The CDR3 totals 13 residues. This CDR3 is CASMRADSGGYTF. In DNA form, the CDR3 reads TGTGCCAGTATGAGGGCCGACAGCGGAGGCTACACCTTC.

The rearrangement uses TRBV27 and TRBJ1-5; D gene ambiguous. The CDR3 is 15 amino acids. The germline gives CDR1 MNHEY, CDR2 SMNVEV (reference sequence). V was cut by 5 bases and J by 4 bases, with 15 bases left in between. The CDR3 DNA reads TGTGCCAGCAGTCTACAGCCCGGGAAGAATCAGCCCCAGCATTTT. This sequence encodes CASSLQPGKNQPQHF.

The V gene is TRBV2, the J gene TRBJ1-4, with a weak D call TRBD1 (5 bases). Trimming took off 7 bases at V and 5 bases at J, with 11 bases between the two ends. Per germline, CDR1 SNHLY and CDR2 FYNNEI. This CDR3 has 13 residues. The CDR3 DNA reads TGTGCCAGCACCGGGGGAGGGAATGAAAAACTGTTTTTT. Amino acids: CASTGGGNEKLFF.

The chain carries TRBV7-3 and TRBJ2-1, with no clear D. Deletions cut 5 bases from V and 0 bases from J, with 14 bases between. The V gene's germline CDR1 is SGHTA and CDR2 FQGTGA. The CDR3 extends over 16 amino acids. The CDR3 coding sequence is TGTGCCAGCAGCGCGACACCCCCCAGCTCCTACAATGAGCAGTTCTTC. This codes for CASSATPPSSYNEQFF.

V is TRBV19 and J is TRBJ2-3; tentative D call: TRBD1 (5 bases). V was shortened by 3 bases and J by 3 bases, with 16 bases between the two germline ends. This CDR3 is built from 16 residues. The V gene's germline CDR1 is LNHDA and CDR2 SQIVND (reference sequence). CDR3 sequence: CASSISHPQGTDTQYF. CDR3 in DNA: TGTGCCAGTAGTATTTCACATCCCCAGGGAACAGATACGCAGTATTTT.

This clone was detected once. The V and J genes are TRBV9 and TRBJ2-5; D not certain. V lost 4 bases and J 2 bases, leaving 12 bases between the germline ends. The CDR3 has 14 amino acids. Germline V lookup: CDR1 SGDLS, CDR2 YYNGEE. Here the CDR3 DNA reads TGTGCCAGCAGCCCCCAGGCATTTCAAGAGACCCAGTACTTC. Its protein is CASSPQAFQETQYF.

This chain links TRBV6-1 with TRBJ2-7, with TRBD1 matching 7 bases. This CDR3 has 15 residues. Germline CDR1 MNHNS, CDR2 SASEGT. The V gene end was trimmed by 0 bases and the J gene end by 3 bases; junction bases not matched to a gene: 5. The CDR3 DNA reads TGTGCCAGCAGTGAAGCGCGGACAGGAAGCTACGAGCAGTACTTC. This sequence encodes CASSEARTGSYEQYF.

The chain couples TRBV27 to TRBJ2-3; D gene uncertain. Germline assignment: CDR1 MNHEY and CDR2 SMNVEV (reference sequence). CDR3 length: 14 amino acids. Trimming shortened V by 2 bases and J by 4 bases, and 10 bases separated the two germline ends. The CDR3 coding sequence is TGTGCCAGCAGTTTACACCTTCTACCAGATACGCAGTATTTT. Translation gives CASSLHLLPDTQYF.

The rearrangement uses TRBV25-1 and TRBJ1-2; TRBD1 is a possible D gene (6 bases). The CDR3 is 13 residues long. Per the germline V gene, CDR1 is MGHDK and CDR2 is SYGVNS. V lost 2 bases and J 2 bases, leaving 6 bases between the germline ends. The CDR3 protein is CASSEGTNYGYTF. The CDR3, as DNA: TGTGCCAGCAGTGAAGGGACAAACTATGGCTACACCTTC.

The J gene is TRBJ1-4, the V gene TRBV28; maybe TRBD1 (6 bases). This CDR3 spans 12 amino acids. Germline V CDR1 and CDR2: MDHEN, SYDVKM. V was pared by 6 bases and J by 8 bases, with 10 bases between. CDR3 loop: CASRTGFEKLFF. DNA for the CDR3: TGTGCCAGCAGGACAGGCTTCGAAAAACTGTTTTTT. Drawing the rest from reference TRBV28 and TRBJ1-4, the complete variable domain is DVKVTQSSRYLVKRTGEKVFLECVQDMDHENMFWYRQDPGLGLRLIYFSYDVKMKEKGDIPEGYSVSREKKERFSLILESASTNQTSMYLCASRTGFEKLFFGSGTQLSVL.

The chain recombines TRBV14 with TRBJ1-2; D is uncertain. Germline lookup yields CDR1 SGHDN and CDR2 FVKESK. The germline V and J ends were trimmed by 5 bases and 5 bases, with 12 bases remaining between them. The CDR3 has 13 residues. CDR3 DNA: TGTGCCAGCAGCGCAGATGCCCTTTATGGCTACACCTTC. It yields the protein CASSADALYGYTF.

The chain recombines TRBV2 with TRBJ2-1; tentative D call: TRBD2 (5 bases). V was trimmed by 8 bases and J by 7 bases, leaving 12 bases between them. The CDR3 contains 12 residues. CDR1 and CDR2 from the germline V gene are SNHLY and FYNNEI. In DNA form, the CDR3 reads TGTGCCAGCGGACCAACTAGGAATGAGCAGTTCTTC. Its protein is CASGPTRNEQFF.

V usage is TRBV7-8 and J usage is TRBJ2-1; 7 bases fit TRBD2. The ends lost 2 bases at V and 1 base at J; junction bases unmatched: 8. This CDR3 comprises 17 residues. From germline, CDR1 is SGHVS and CDR2 FQNEAQ. The CDR3 loop reads CASSLYLRERSYNEQFF. CDR3 coding DNA: TGTGCCAGCAGCTTATATCTGCGGGAGCGGTCCTACAATGAGCAGTTCTTC. Using reference TRBV7-8 and TRBJ2-1 for the parts outside the CDR3, the full variable domain is GAGVSQSPRYKVAKRGQDVALRCDPISGHVSLFWYQQALGQGPEFLTYFQNEAQLDKSGLPSDRFFAERPEGSVSTLKIQRTQQEDSAVYLCASSLYLRERSYNEQFFGPGTRLTVL.

V gene TRBV5-4 combines with J gene TRBJ1-2; 10 bases are shared with TRBD1. This CDR3 region has 16 residues. V trimming: 4 bases; J trimming: 8 bases; junction bases outside the gene matches: 14. Germline values: CDR1 SGHNT, CDR2 YYREEE (reference sequence). CDR3 sequence: CASSAGLGGTGVGYTF. For the CDR3, the DNA is TGTGCCAGCAGCGCGGGGCTTGGTGGGACAGGGGTCGGCTACACCTTC.

The chain couples TRBV5-1 to TRBJ1-4; D ambiguous. This CDR3 is 13 amino acids long. The V end was cut by 8 bases, the J end by 0 bases, with 8 bases between. The germline CDR1 and CDR2 sequences are SGHRS and YFSETQ. The CDR3 bases are TGCGCCAGTGGGTCTGCAACTAATGAAAAACTGTTTTTT. Translation: CASGSATNEKLFF.

This clone has only a few counts. This sample includes further DNA sequences coding for the same CDR3. V usage is TRBV6-5 and J usage is TRBJ1-5, with a weak D call TRBD1 (5 bases). The CDR3 sequence is 13 residues long. Germline V gene sequence: CDR1 MNHEY, CDR2 SVGAGI. V gave up 5 bases and J gave up 2 bases, with 7 bases separating them. CDR3 sequence: CASSLQGNQPQHF. The CDR3 DNA sequence: TGTGCCAGCAGTCTACAGGGCAATCAGCCCCAGCATTTT.

The chain is built from TRBV6-4 and TRBJ2-1; 8 bases are a match to TRBD2. This CDR3 region has 17 residues. Germline trimming cut 2 bases from V and 4 bases from J; bases unmatched to any gene: 10. The V gene's germline CDR1 is MRHNA and CDR2 SNTAGT. The CDR3 sequence is CASSDPYSGTPYNEQFF. CDR3 coding DNA: TGTGCCAGCAGTGACCCGTATAGCGGGACCCCGTACAATGAGCAGTTCTTC.

The chain uses TRBV4-3 and TRBJ2-3; TRBD2 matches 7 bases. CDR1 LGHNA and CDR2 YSLEER come from the germline V gene. Unmatched junction bases numbered 3, after V lost 4 bases and J lost 2 bases. The CDR3 is 14 residues long. In nucleotides, the CDR3 is TGCGCCAGCAGCCGTAAGCGGGACACAGATACGCAGTATTTT. As protein: CASSRKRDTDTQYF.

This chain joins TRBV6-6 and TRBJ2-2, with a weak D call TRBD1 (6 bases). V dropped 6 bases and J dropped 1 base, with 12 bases sitting between them. From germline, CDR1 is MNHNY and CDR2 SVGAGI (reference sequence). This CDR3 spans 15 amino acids. This chain's CDR3 is CASSLKQGNTGELFF. CDR3 nucleotides: TGTGCCAGCAGCCTCAAACAGGGGAACACCGGGGAGCTGTTTTTT.

This chain joins TRBV5-6 and TRBJ2-7, with a weak D call TRBD2 (6 bases). The germline CDR1 and CDR2 sequences are SGHDT and YYEEEE. Trimming took 4 bases from V and 0 from J, leaving 11 bases between them. The CDR3 sequence is 14 residues long. The CDR3 spells CASSPRDFSYEQYF. In DNA form, the CDR3 reads TGTGCCAGCAGCCCACGGGACTTCTCCTACGAGCAGTACTTC.

The chain couples TRBV7-6 to TRBJ1-5; 7 bases align to TRBD1. J gave up 1 base and V 5 bases, and 11 bases lay outside the gene matches. CDR3 length equals 17 residues. The germline V gene has CDR1 SGHVS and CDR2 FNYEAQ. CDR3 coding DNA: TGTGCCAGCAGCCCTGGGGAAGGGGGCTTCAGCAATCAGCCCCAGCATTTT. Its protein is CASSPGEGGFSNQPQHF.

This clone is a singleton in its sample. The V and J genes are TRBV4-2 and TRBJ2-7, with 13 nucleotides matching TRBD2. Trimming took 4 bases from V and 5 from J; bases not matched to a gene: 11. CDR1 and CDR2 from the germline V gene are LGHNA and YNFKEQ. The CDR3 consists of 17 residues. CDR3 sequence reads: CASSLGLAGATADEQYF. In nucleotides, the CDR3 is TGTGCCAGCAGCCTCGGACTAGCGGGAGCAACCGCCGACGAGCAGTACTTC.

This rearrangement joins TRBV5-4 to TRBJ2-5; D may be TRBD2 (6 bases). Trimming removed 3 bases at V and 5 bases at J, with 11 bases between. This CDR3 is 13 amino acids long. The germline gives CDR1 SGHNT, CDR2 YYREEE (reference sequence). The CDR3 is CASSSGTGETQYF. CDR3 sequence (DNA): TGTGCCAGCAGCTCGGGGACTGGTGAGACCCAGTACTTC.

The rearrangement links TRBV12-5 to TRBJ2-7; the D gene is possibly TRBD2 (5 bases). V was clipped by 5 bases and J by 2 bases, with 13 bases between them. The CDR3 sequence is 14 residues long. Germline V gene data show CDR1 as LGHNT and CDR2 as FRNRAP. In nucleotides, the CDR3 is TGTGCTAGTGGTCTAGGACTGGAAACCTACGAGCAGTACTTC. Protein product: CASGLGLETYEQYF.